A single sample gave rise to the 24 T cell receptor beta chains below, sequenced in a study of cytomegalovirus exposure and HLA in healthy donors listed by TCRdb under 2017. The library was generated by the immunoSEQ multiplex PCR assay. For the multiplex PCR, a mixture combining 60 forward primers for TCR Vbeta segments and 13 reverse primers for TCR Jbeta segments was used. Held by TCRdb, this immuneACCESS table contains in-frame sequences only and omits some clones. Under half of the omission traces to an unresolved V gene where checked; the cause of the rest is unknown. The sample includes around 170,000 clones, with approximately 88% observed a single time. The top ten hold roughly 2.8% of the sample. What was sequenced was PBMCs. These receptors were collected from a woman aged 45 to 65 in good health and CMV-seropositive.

CDR3 amino acids: CAISSTVNTEAFF. CDR3 coding DNA: TGTGCCATCAGTAGCACCGTGAACACTGAAGCTTTCTTT. The genes are TRBV10-3 and TRBJ1-1, with unresolved D. V was trimmed by 5 bases and J by 0 bases, leaving 7 bases between them. The CDR3 loop spans 13 amino acids. Germline V gene lookup returns CDR1 ENHRY and CDR2 SYGVKD.

The CDR3 DNA follows: TGTGCCAGCAGCCGGATTACAGGGATAGGGGCCAACGTCCTGACTTTC. Protein product: CASSRITGIGANVLTF. The chain couples TRBV28 to TRBJ2-6; tentative D call: TRBD1 (6 bases). Germline V gene lookup returns CDR1 MDHEN and CDR2 SYDVKM. There are 16 residues in the CDR3. Trimming removed 6 bases at V and 4 bases at J, with 16 bases between.

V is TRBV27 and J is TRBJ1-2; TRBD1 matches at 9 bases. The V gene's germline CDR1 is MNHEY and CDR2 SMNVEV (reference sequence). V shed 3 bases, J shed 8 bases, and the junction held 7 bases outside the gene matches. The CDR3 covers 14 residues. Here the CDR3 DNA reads TGTGCCAGCAGTTTCTCCAACAGGGGGCAGGGCTACACCTTC. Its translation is CASSFSNRGQGYTF.

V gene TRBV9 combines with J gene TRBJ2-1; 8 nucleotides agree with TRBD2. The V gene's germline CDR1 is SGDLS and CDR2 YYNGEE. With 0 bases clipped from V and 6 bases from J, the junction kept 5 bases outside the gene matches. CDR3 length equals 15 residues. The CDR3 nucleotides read TGTGCCAGCAGCGTAGCCGGGGGGGCCGGCAATGAGCAGTTCTTC. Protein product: CASSVAGGAGNEQFF. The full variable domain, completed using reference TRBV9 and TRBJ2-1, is DSGVTQTPKHLITATGQRVTLRCSPRSGDLSVYWYQQSLDQGLQFLIQYYNGEERAKGNILERFSAQQFPDLHSELNLSSLELGDSALYFCASSVAGGAGNEQFFGPGTRLTVL.

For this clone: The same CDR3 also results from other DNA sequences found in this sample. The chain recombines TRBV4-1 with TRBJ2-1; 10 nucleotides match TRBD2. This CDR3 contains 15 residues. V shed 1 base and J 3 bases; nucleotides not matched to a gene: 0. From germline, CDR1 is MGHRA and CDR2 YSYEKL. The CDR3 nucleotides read TGCGCCAGCAGCCAAGTAGCGGGGGGCTACAATGAGCAGTTCTTC. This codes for CASSQVAGGYNEQFF.

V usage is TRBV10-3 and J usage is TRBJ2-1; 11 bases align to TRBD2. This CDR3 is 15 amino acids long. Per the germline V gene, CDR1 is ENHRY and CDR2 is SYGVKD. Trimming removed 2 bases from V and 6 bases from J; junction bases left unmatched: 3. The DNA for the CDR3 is TGTGCCATCAGTGAGGGACTAGCGGGCTCCAATGAGCAGTTCTTC. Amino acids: CAISEGLAGSNEQFF.

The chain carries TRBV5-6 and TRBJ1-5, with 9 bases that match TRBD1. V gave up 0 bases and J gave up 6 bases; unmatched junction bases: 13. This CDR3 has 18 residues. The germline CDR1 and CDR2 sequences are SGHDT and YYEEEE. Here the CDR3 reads CASSLGGTGRAGGQPQHF. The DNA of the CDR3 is TGTGCCAGCAGCTTGGGAGGGACAGGGAGAGCGGGGGGTCAGCCCCAGCATTTT.

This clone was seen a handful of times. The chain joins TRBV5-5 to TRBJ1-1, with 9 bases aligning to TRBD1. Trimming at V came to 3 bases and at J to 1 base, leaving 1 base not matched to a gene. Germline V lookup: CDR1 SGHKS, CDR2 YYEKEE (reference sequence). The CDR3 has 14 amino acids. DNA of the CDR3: TGTGCCAGCAGCTGGGGACAGGGGAACACTGAAGCTTTCTTT. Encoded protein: CASSWGQGNTEAFF.

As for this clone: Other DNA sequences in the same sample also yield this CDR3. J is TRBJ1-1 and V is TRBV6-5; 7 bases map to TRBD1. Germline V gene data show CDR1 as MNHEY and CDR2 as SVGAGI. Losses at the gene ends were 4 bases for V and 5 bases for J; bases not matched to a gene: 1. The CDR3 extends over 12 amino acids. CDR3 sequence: CASSSGGTEAFF. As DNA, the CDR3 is TGTGCCAGCAGTTCAGGGGGGACTGAAGCTTTCTTT.

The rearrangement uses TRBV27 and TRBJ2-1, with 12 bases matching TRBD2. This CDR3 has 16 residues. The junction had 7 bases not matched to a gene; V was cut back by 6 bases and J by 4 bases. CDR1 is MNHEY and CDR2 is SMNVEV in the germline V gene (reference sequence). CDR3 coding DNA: TGTGCCAGCAGCCGCTTAACTAGCGGGGGGTACAATGAGCAGTTCTTC. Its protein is CASSRLTSGGYNEQFF.

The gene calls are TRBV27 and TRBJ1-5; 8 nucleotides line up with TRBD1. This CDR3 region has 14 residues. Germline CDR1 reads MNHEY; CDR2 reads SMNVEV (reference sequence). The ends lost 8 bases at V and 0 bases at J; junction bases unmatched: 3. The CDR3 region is CASRTGYSNQPQHF. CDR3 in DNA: TGTGCCAGCCGGACAGGGTATAGCAATCAGCCCCAGCATTTT.

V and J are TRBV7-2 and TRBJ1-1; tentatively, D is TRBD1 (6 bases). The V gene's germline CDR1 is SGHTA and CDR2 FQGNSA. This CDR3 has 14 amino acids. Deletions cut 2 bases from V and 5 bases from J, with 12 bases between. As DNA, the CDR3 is TGTGCCAGCAGCTTATTGGGAGGGGGGACTGAAGCTTTCTTT. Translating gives CASSLLGGGTEAFF. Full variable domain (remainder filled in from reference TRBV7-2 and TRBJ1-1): GAGVSQSPSNKVTEKGKDVELRCDPISGHTALYWYRQSLGQGLEFLIYFQGNSAPDKSGLPSDRFSAERTGGSVSTLTIQRTQQEDSAVYLCASSLLGGGTEAFFGQGTRLTVV.

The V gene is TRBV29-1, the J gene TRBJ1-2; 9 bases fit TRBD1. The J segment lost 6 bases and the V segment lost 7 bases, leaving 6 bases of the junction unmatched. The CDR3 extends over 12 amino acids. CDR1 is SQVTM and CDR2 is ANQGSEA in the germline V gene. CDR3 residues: CSASGQGHGYTF. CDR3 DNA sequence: TGCAGCGCTTCGGGACAGGGTCATGGCTACACCTTC.

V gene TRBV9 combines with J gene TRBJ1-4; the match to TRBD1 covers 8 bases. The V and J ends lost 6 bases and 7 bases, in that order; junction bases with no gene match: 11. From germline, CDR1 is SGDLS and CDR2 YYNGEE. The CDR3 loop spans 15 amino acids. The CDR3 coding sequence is TGTGCCAGCACTAAGGAACAGGGGGGCGGTGAAAAACTGTTTTTT. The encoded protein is CASTKEQGGGEKLFF. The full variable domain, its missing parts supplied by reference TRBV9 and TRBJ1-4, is DSGVTQTPKHLITATGQRVTLRCSPRSGDLSVYWYQQSLDQGLQFLIQYYNGEERAKGNILERFSAQQFPDLHSELNLSSLELGDSALYFCASTKEQGGGEKLFFGSGTQLSVL.

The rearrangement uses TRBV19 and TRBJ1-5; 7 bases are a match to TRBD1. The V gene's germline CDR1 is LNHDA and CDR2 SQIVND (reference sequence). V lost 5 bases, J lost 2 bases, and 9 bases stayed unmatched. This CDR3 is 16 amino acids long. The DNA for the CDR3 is TGTGCCAGTAGTGCGACAGGGTCGGGCGGCAATCAGCCCCAGCATTTT. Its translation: CASSATGSGGNQPQHF.

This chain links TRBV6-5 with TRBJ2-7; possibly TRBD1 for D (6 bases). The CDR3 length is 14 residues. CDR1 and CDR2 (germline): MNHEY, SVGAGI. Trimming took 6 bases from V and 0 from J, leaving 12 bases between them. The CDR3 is CASSSPTGSYEQYF. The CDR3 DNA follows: TGTGCCAGCAGCAGTCCGACAGGCTCCTACGAGCAGTACTTC.

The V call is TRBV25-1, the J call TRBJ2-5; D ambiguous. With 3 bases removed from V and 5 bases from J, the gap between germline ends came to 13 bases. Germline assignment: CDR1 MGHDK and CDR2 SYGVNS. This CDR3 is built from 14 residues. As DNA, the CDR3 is TGTGCCAGCAGTGAGGGCAGGATGTACGAGACCCAGTACTTC. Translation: CASSEGRMYETQYF.

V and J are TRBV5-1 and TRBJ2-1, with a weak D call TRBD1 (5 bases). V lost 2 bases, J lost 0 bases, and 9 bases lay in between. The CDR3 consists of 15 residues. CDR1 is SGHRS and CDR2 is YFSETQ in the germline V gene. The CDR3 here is CASSLGANSYNEQFF. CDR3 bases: TGCGCCAGCAGCTTAGGGGCCAACTCCTACAATGAGCAGTTCTTC.

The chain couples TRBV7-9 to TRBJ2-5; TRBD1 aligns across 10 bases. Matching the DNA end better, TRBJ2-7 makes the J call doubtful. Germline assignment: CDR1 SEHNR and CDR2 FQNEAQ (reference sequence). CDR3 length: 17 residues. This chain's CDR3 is CASSLAGGGTGAYEQYF. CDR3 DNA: TGTGCCAGCAGCTTAGCGGGGGGAGGGACAGGGGCCTACGAGCAGTACTTC.

This CDR3 reads CASSKPRGGEYNEQFF. The CDR3 nucleotides are TGTGCCAGTAGTAAGCCCCGAGGGGGTGAATACAATGAGCAGTTCTTC. The V call is TRBV19, the J call TRBJ2-1, with a weak D call TRBD1 (6 bases). The germline V gene has CDR1 LNHDA and CDR2 SQIVND (reference sequence). This CDR3 is built from 16 residues. The germline V and J ends were trimmed by 4 bases and 4 bases, with 17 bases remaining between them.

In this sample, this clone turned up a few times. DNA of the CDR3: TGTGCCTGGATAGACAGGGGTGAGACCCAGTACTTC. Translation gives CAWIDRGETQYF. This chain joins TRBV30 and TRBJ2-5; 8 bases match TRBD1. The germline gives CDR1 GTSNPN, CDR2 SVGIG (reference sequence). J was trimmed by 5 bases and V by 4 bases; bases with no gene match: 3. The CDR3 loop spans 12 amino acids.

The DNA of the CDR3 is TGTGCCAGCAGTGTTAGAAAGGGACAGGGTATGTCGGAGTCTAACTATGGCTACACCTTC. Amino acid sequence: CASSVRKGQGMSESNYGYTF. The chain couples TRBV6-1 to TRBJ1-2, with 9 bases matching TRBD1. Germline lookup yields CDR1 MNHNS and CDR2 SASEGT. This CDR3 contains 20 residues. V lost 4 bases to trimming and J lost 0 bases; unmatched junction nucleotides: 18.

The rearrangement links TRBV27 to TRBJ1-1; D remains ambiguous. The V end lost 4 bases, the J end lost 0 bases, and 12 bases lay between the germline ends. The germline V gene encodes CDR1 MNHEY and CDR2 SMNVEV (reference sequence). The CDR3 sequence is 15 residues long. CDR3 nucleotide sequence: TGTGCCAGCAGTTCCCCAGGCAGGCTGAACACTGAAGCTTTCTTT. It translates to CASSSPGRLNTEAFF.

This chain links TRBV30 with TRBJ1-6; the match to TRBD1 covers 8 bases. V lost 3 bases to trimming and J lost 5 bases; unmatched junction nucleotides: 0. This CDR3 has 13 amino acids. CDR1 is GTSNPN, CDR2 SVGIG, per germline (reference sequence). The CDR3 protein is CAWRGQDNSPLHF. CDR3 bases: TGTGCCTGGAGGGGACAGGATAATTCACCCCTCCACTTT.